These 20 T cell receptor beta chains came from one sample sequenced in a study of human T cells and chemical hapten exposure. In TCRdb, the RACE reads were re-called with MiXCR into one record per CDR3 protein. The sample yields tens of thousands of distinct CDR3 sequences, approximately 10% seen once. This sample's time point: pre-sensitization, week 0. Noted treatment: therapeutic diphenylcyclopropenone sensitization with weekly scalp DPC. This specimen was whole blood, taken in connection with sensitization to the hapten diphenylcyclopropenone (DPC). These receptors all come from a man between 40 and 49 years old with alopecia areata. Some clones in this sample may be carry-over from other donors' samples.

This clonotype was seen ten or more times. The gene calls are TRBV5-8 and TRBJ1-1; 10 bases match TRBD1. The length of the CDR3 is 14 residues. In germline, CDR1 is SGHTS, CDR2 YDEGEE. V trimming: 1 base; J trimming: 11 bases; junction bases outside the gene matches: 8. The CDR3 loop reads CASSLFRQGASAFF. The CDR3 nucleotides read TGTGCCAGCAGCTTGTTTAGACAGGGGGCATCGGCTTTCTTT.

This clonotype was detected once. This rearrangement joins TRBV28 to TRBJ1-3, with a possible D match to TRBD1 (5 bases). Per the germline V gene, CDR1 is MDHEN and CDR2 is SYDVKM. CDR3 length equals 14 residues. Trimming took 6 bases from V and 3 from J, leaving 12 bases between them. Here the CDR3 reads CASRGTVFGNTIYF. DNA of the CDR3: TGTGCCAGCAGAGGGACCGTTTTTGGAAACACCATATATTTT.

In this sample, this clonotype turned up many times. V is TRBV7-2 and J is TRBJ1-1; D call uncertain. Looked up from germline, CDR1 is SGHTA and CDR2 is FQGNSA. The germline V and J ends were trimmed by 2 bases and 1 base, with 5 bases remaining between them. This CDR3 contains 13 residues. As DNA, the CDR3 is TGTGCCAGCAGCTTAAAACGGAACACTGAAGCTTTCTTT. Protein: CASSLKRNTEAFF.

The CDR3, as DNA: TGTGCCAGCTTAGCGGGAGTCTCCTACAATGAGCAGTTCTTC. Its translation is CASLAGVSYNEQFF. This chain joins TRBV18 and TRBJ2-1, with 9 positions matching TRBD2. Germline values: CDR1 KGHSH, CDR2 LQKENI. After removal of 7 bases from V and 0 bases from J, the junction contained 1 base not matched to a gene. This CDR3 comprises 14 residues.

There are many counts of this clonotype. The rearrangement uses TRBV20-1 and TRBJ2-4; 8 nucleotides match TRBD1. Per germline, CDR1 DFQATT and CDR2 SNEGSKA (reference sequence). The junction had 11 bases not matched to a gene; V was cut back by 4 bases and J by 9 bases. The CDR3 loop spans 14 amino acids. CDR3 protein: CSATQGQGTGIQYF. DNA for the CDR3: TGCAGTGCTACCCAAGGGCAGGGGACAGGCATTCAGTACTTC.

This clonotype was found many times. The rearrangement uses TRBV7-2 and TRBJ2-4; D not resolved. This CDR3 spans 16 amino acids. Germline V gene data show CDR1 as SGHTA and CDR2 as FQGNSA. Trimming took off 5 bases at V and 0 bases at J, with 14 bases between the two ends. CDR3 nucleotides: TGTGCCAGCAGCCTGCAGTGGCTCCAAGCCAAAAACATTCAGTACTTC. Translated: CASSLQWLQAKNIQYF.

This clonotype has at least ten counts. The chain couples TRBV28 to TRBJ1-1; D may be TRBD1 (6 bases). CDR1 is MDHEN and CDR2 is SYDVKM in the germline V gene. CDR3 length: 15 residues. Trimming pared 8 bases from V and 3 bases from J, leaving 19 bases between. CDR3 sequence: CASYPYPQGHTEAFF. CDR3 sequence (DNA): TGTGCCAGCTATCCTTACCCACAGGGTCACACTGAAGCTTTCTTT. The entire variable domain, with the rest obtained from reference TRBV28 and TRBJ1-1, is as follows: DVKVTQSSRYLVKRTGEKVFLECVQDMDHENMFWYRQDPGLGLRLIYFSYDVKMKEKGDIPEGYSVSREKKERFSLILESASTNQTSMYLCASYPYPQGHTEAFFGQGTRLTVV.

The sample holds a few counts of this clonotype. The rearrangement links TRBV10-3 to TRBJ2-1, with D perhaps matching TRBD2 (6 bases). This CDR3 has 13 residues. The germline CDR1 and CDR2 sequences are ENHRY and SYGVKD. The V and J ends lost 4 bases and 10 bases respectively, with 14 bases between them. This CDR3 reads CAISVAAGHEQFF. Written as DNA, the CDR3 is TGTGCCATCAGTGTAGCGGCCGGCCACGAGCAGTTCTTC.

This clonotype was detected ten times or more. The rearrangement uses TRBV10-3 and TRBJ1-2, with 8 bases identical to TRBD1. Looked up from germline, CDR1 is ENHRY and CDR2 is SYGVKD. CDR3 length: 17 residues. Trimming at V came to 3 bases and at J to 0 bases, leaving 9 bases not matched to a gene. CDR3 nucleotides: TGTGCCATCAGTGATGGGGCAGGGGGCGAAGCTAACTATGGCTACACCTTC. This encodes CAISDGAGGEANYGYTF.

This clonotype has more than one count but fewer than ten. This chain uses TRBV6-1 with TRBJ2-2, with TRBD1 identical over 8 bases. The CDR3 totals 15 residues. The germline V gene has CDR1 MNHNS and CDR2 SASEGT. The junction had 10 bases not matched to a gene; V was cut back by 8 bases and J by 5 bases. For the CDR3, the DNA is TGTGCCAGCGGGTTTGGACAGGGTGTTACCGGGGAGCTGTTTTTT. Translation gives CASGFGQGVTGELFF.

In its sample, this clonotype was seen many times. The J gene is TRBJ2-7, the V gene TRBV11-2; 8 nucleotides align to TRBD1. The CDR3 length is 14 residues. V trimming: 4 bases; J trimming: 0 bases; junction bases outside the gene matches: 2. Germline values: CDR1 SGHAT, CDR2 FQNNGV. DNA for the CDR3: TGTGCCAGCAGCTCCGACAGGGGCTCCTACGAGCAGTACTTC. Translation: CASSSDRGSYEQYF.

The chain recombines TRBV29-1 with TRBJ1-1; TRBD1 is a possible D gene (5 bases). Trimming removed 0 bases from V and 4 bases from J, with 12 bases in between. In germline, CDR1 is SQVTM, CDR2 ANQGSEA. CDR3 size: 14 residues. CDR3 amino acids: CSVEDHGGGTEAFF. The CDR3 region has the DNA TGCAGCGTTGAAGATCATGGGGGGGGCACTGAAGCTTTCTTT.

The chain carries TRBV5-5 and TRBJ1-4, with D uncertain. Germline V gene lookup returns CDR1 SGHKS and CDR2 YYEKEE (reference sequence). The CDR3 extends over 15 amino acids. Trimming took off 2 bases at V and 1 base at J, with 9 bases between the two ends. CDR3 in amino acids: CASSFSTVTNEKLFF. Written as DNA, the CDR3 is TGTGCCAGCAGCTTTAGCACAGTAACTAATGAAAAACTGTTTTTT.

This clonotype was recorded a few times. The chain combines TRBV28 with TRBJ2-7, with 8 bases matching TRBD2. CDR3 length equals 18 residues. The germline V gene has CDR1 MDHEN and CDR2 SYDVKM. The V gene end was trimmed by 5 bases and the J gene end by 3 bases; junction bases not matched to a gene: 18. CDR3 coding DNA: TGTGCCAGCAGTCCAATAACAAGAGGACTAGCTGAGGACTACGAGCAGTACTTC. It encodes CASSPITRGLAEDYEQYF.

The gene calls are TRBV20-1 and TRBJ1-6; D is unresolved. Germline lookup yields CDR1 DFQATT and CDR2 SNEGSKA (reference sequence). The CDR3 covers 12 residues. Trimming took 0 bases from V and 10 from J, leaving 7 bases between them. Here the CDR3 DNA reads TGCAGTGCTAGAGATCCACCCTCACCCCTCCACTTT. Translated, it gives CSARDPPSPLHF.

This clonotype was recorded a few times. The chain recombines TRBV7-9 with TRBJ1-5; D remains ambiguous. The CDR3 covers 20 residues. CDR1 is SEHNR and CDR2 is FQNEAQ in the germline V gene (reference sequence). V was shortened by 1 base and J by 0 bases, with 22 bases between the two germline ends. The CDR3: CASSLEVTSSSPYSNQPQHF. The CDR3 DNA sequence: TGTGCCAGCAGCTTAGAAGTGACAAGCTCTTCCCCGTATAGCAATCAGCCCCAGCATTTT.

This clonotype occurred a few times. The chain carries TRBV7-7 and TRBJ2-1; 8 nucleotides match TRBD2. Germline CDR1 is SSHAT and CDR2 is FNYEAQ (reference sequence). The CDR3 totals 17 residues. V was pared by 5 bases and J by 8 bases, with 17 bases of the junction left unmatched. The CDR3 DNA reads TGTGCCAGCAGCCCTAGAGAGAGCGGGAGACTCGTCGATGAGCAGTTCTTC. Translated: CASSPRESGRLVDEQFF. The whole variable domain, filled in from reference TRBV7-7 and TRBJ2-1, reads GAGVSQSPRYKVTKRGQDVTLRCDPISSHATLYWYQQALGQGPEFLTYFNYEAQPDKSGLPSDRFSAERPEGSISTLTIQRTEQRDSAMYRCASSPRESGRLVDEQFFGPGTRLTVL.

The chain carries TRBV30 and TRBJ1-1; weak D call: TRBD1 (5 bases). The V gene lost 2 bases and the J gene lost 9 bases, with 13 bases spanning the gap. This CDR3 spans 12 amino acids. The V gene's germline CDR1 is GTSNPN and CDR2 SVGIG (reference sequence). The CDR3 sequence: CAWSPRTRQAFF. The DNA for the CDR3 is TGTGCCTGGAGTCCTAGGACAAGGCAAGCTTTCTTT.

This clonotype occurred many times. V usage is TRBV5-1 and J usage is TRBJ2-7; a possible D gene is TRBD2 (5 bases). Germline V gene sequence: CDR1 SGHRS, CDR2 YFSETQ. This CDR3 region has 12 residues. Trimming removed 6 bases from V and 2 bases from J, with 9 bases in between. CDR3 region: CASNSGTYEQYF. In DNA form, the CDR3 reads TGCGCCAGCAACAGCGGCACCTACGAGCAGTACTTC.

The chain uses TRBV4-3 and TRBJ2-1; D perhaps matches TRBD2 (5 bases). This CDR3 has 16 amino acids. The ends were cut back, 0 bases at V and 5 bases at J, with 14 bases in the middle. Germline-derived CDR1 and CDR2 are LGHNA and YSLEER. The CDR3 nucleotides read TGCGCCAGCAGCCAAGATGTGGGAGAGATCAACAATGAGCAGTTCTTC. This translates into CASSQDVGEINNEQFF.